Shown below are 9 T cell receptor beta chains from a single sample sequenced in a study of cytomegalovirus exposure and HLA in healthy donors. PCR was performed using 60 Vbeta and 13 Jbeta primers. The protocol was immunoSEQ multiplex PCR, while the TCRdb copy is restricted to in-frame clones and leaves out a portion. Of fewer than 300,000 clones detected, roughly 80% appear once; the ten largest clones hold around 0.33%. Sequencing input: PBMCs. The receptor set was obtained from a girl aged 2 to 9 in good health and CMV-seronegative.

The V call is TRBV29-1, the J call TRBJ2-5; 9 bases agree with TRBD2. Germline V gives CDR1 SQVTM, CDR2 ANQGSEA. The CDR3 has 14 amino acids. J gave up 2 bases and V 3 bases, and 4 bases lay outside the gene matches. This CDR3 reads CSVDRLAGQETQYF. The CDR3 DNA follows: TGCAGCGTTGATCGGCTAGCGGGGCAAGAGACCCAGTACTTC.

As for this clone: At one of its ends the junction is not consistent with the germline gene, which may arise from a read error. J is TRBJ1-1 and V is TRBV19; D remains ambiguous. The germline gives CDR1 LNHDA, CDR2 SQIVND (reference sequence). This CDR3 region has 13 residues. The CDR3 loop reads CASSIVHPKIEGF. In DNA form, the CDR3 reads TGTGCCAGTAGTATAGTCCACCCGAAAATAGAGGGTTTT.

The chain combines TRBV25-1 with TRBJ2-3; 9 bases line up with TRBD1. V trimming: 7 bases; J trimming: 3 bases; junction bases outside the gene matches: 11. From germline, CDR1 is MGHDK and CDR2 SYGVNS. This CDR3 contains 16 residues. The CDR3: CASTAEGTGITDTQYF. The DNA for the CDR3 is TGTGCCAGCACCGCCGAGGGGACAGGGATTACAGATACGCAGTATTTT.

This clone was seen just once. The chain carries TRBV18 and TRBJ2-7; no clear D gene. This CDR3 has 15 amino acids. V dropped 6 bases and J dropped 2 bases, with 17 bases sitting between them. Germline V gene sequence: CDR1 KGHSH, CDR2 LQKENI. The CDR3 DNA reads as TGTGCCAGCTCCCCATTCTCGTCTTCTACCTACGAGCAGTACTTC. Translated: CASSPFSSSTYEQYF. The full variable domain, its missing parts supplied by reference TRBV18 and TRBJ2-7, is NAGVMQNPRHLVRRRGQEARLRCSPMKGHSHVYWYRQLPEEGLKFMVYLQKENIIDESGMPKERFSAEFPKEGPSILRIQQVVRGDSAAYFCASSPFSSSTYEQYFGPGTRLTVT.

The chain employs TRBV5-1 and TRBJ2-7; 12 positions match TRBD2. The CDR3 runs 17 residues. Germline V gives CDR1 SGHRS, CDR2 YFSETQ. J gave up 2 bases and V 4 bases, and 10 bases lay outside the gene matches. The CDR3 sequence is CASSEYGTSGRTYEQYF. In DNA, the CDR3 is TGCGCCAGCAGCGAGTACGGGACTAGCGGGCGAACCTACGAGCAGTACTTC.

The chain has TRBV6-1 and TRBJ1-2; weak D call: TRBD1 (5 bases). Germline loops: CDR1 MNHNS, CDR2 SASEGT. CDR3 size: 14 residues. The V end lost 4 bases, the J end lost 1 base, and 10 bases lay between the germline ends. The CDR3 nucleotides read TGTGCCAGCAGTGGGGGGGTTTTTAACTATGGCTACACCTTC. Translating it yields CASSGGVFNYGYTF.

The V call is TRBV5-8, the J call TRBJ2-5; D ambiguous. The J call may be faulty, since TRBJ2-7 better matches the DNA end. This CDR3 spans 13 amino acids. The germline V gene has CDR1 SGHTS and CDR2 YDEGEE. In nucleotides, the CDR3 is TGTGCCAGCAGCTTCCTTTTGGTCTACGAGCAGTACTTC. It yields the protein CASSFLLVYEQYF.

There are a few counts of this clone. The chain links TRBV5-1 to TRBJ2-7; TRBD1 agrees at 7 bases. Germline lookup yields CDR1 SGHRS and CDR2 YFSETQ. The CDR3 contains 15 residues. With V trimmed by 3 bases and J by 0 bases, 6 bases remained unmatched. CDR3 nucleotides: TGCGCCAGCAGCTCGGGACAGACGAGCTCCTACGAGCAGTACTTC. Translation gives CASSSGQTSSYEQYF.

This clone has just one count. This CDR3 reads CASRTGLAVYNEQFF. Here the CDR3 DNA reads TGTGCCAGCCGAACGGGACTAGCGGTCTACAATGAGCAGTTCTTC. The rearrangement links TRBV28 to TRBJ2-1, with 11 bases identical to TRBD2. The V segment lost 8 bases and the J segment 3 bases; nucleotides outside the gene matches: 6. Germline V gene data show CDR1 as MDHEN and CDR2 as SYDVKM. The CDR3 sequence is 15 residues long.